This TCR beta chain was sequenced in a study of blood T cell repertoires in COVID-19. Study summary: Samples taken during acute and convalescent COVID-19 were collected in the United States, Italy and Spain. In each case, the material was cDNA or gDNA derived from T cells, B-cell-depleted T cells, or PBMCs.

CDR3 length: 15 residues. The V segment lost 1 base and the J segment 4 bases; nucleotides outside the gene matches: 5. Looked up from germline, CDR1 is SGHRS and CDR2 is YFSETQ. Libraries were prepared by immunoSEQ multiplex PCR; TCRdb keeps only in-frame clonotypes and omits some of them. The repertoire has 300,000 to 450,000 clones, about 90% of them found once; the top ten carry more than 1%. Adults between roughly 18 and 89 years of age took part from 24 US areas. In assigning cohorts, the study relied on participant-reported clinical history. The genes are TRBV5-1 and TRBJ2-1; TRBD1 aligns across 7 bases. The sequenced sample consisted of PBMCs or T cells enriched from blood (not recorded which). This sequence originates from a woman aged 25-40 years who had recovered from COVID-19. The CDR3 reads CASSLTGTEYNEQFF. In DNA, the CDR3 is TGCGCCAGCAGCTTGACCGGGACAGAATACAATGAGCAGTTCTTC.